This is a list of T cell receptor beta chains from one sample in a study of cytomegalovirus exposure and HLA in healthy donors. Sequencing was performed with immunoSEQ multiplex PCR; in TCRdb, only in-frame clones are kept and a portion is missing. The data contain around 130,000 clones, approximately 80% of them singletons. The sequencing input was PBMCs. The receptors shown here come from a boy aged 2 to 10 in good health and CMV-seronegative. Each CDR3 is given with its conserved first and last residue. The D gene is left open where the match is weak. Some rows have no size entry. The others give once, few or many, or a class for an expanded clone.

clone_size	d_call	v_call	j_call	cdr3_aa	cdr3_nt
-	-	TRBV19	TRBJ1-5	CASSPQDSRNQPQHF	TGTGCCAGTAGTCCACAGGATAGTAGAAATCAGCCCCAGCATTTT
few	-	TRBV10-3	TRBJ2-1	CAISLSTPGTSFNEQFF	TGTGCCATCAGCCTAAGTACCCCCGGGACTTCCTTCAATGAGCAGTTCTTC
-	-	TRBV5-1	TRBJ1-2	CASSLERAGYTF	TGCGCCAGCAGCTTGGAGCGCGCTGGCTACACCTTC
-	TRBD1	TRBV27	TRBJ1-2	CASSPTGGIYGYTF	TGTGCCAGCAGTCCGACAGGGGGGATTTATGGCTACACCTTC
-	-	TRBV7-9	TRBJ1-1	CASSPPRGLDTEAFF	TGTGCCAGCAGCCCCCCTAGAGGGCTGGACACTGAAGCTTTCTTT
few	-	TRBV5-1	TRBJ1-2	CASSLGRLNYGYTF	TGCGCCAGCAGCTTAGGCAGACTTAACTATGGCTACACCTTC
-	-	TRBV2	TRBJ1-3	CASRGPGASGNTIYF	TGTGCCAGCAGGGGTCCAGGTGCCTCTGGAAACACCATATATTTT
-	TRBD1	TRBV7-9	TRBJ2-2	CASSSGQGTGELFF	TGTGCCAGCAGCTCCGGACAGGGCACCGGGGAGCTGTTTTTT
-	-	TRBV18	TRBJ1-5	CASSPGTERTQPQHF	TGTGCCAGCTCACCAGGTACAGAACGCACTCAGCCCCAGCATTTT
-	-	TRBV19	TRBJ1-1	CASSIWGEVDTEAFF	TGTGCCAGCAGTATATGGGGGGAGGTGGACACTGAAGCTTTCTTT
-	-	TRBV19	TRBJ1-1	CASLTSGNILMNTEAFF	TGTGCCAGTCTTACTTCGGGGAACATTTTAATGAACACTGAAGCTTTCTTT
-	-	TRBV27	TRBJ1-2	CASSLVANYGYTF	TGTGCCAGTTCCCTCGTAGCCAACTATGGCTACACCTTC
-	TRBD2	TRBV4-1	TRBJ2-3	CASSQDQRVAGGTDTQYF	TGCGCCAGCAGCCAAGATCAGAGGGTCGCGGGAGGGACAGATACGCAGTATTTT
-	-	TRBV27	TRBJ1-2	CASRPDRYYGYTF	TGTGCCAGCAGACCCGACAGGTACTATGGCTACACCTTC
-	-	TRBV10-1	TRBJ2-3	CASTSGLLVDTQYF	TGCGCCAGCACCTCGGGACTTTTGGTAGATACGCAGTATTTT
-	-	TRBV2	TRBJ1-6	CASSGRTGKGSSYNSPLHF	TGTGCCAGCAGTGGGAGAACAGGGAAGGGGAGCTCCTATAATTCACCCCTCCACTTT
-	-	TRBV6-4	TRBJ2-2	CASSTGEGSGELFF	TGTGCCAGCAGTACCGGAGAGGGAAGCGGGGAGCTGTTTTTT
-	-	TRBV7-8	TRBJ1-2	CASSSTPHYGYTF	TGTGCCAGCAGCTCCACACCCCACTATGGCTACACCTTC
-	TRBD1	TRBV6-5	TRBJ1-2	CASSRGQARYGYTF	TGTGCCAGCAGTCGAGGACAGGCACGCTATGGCTACACCTTC
-	-	TRBV28	TRBJ1-2	CASSSQVNYGYTF	TGTGCCAGCAGTTCACAGGTTAACTATGGCTACACCTTC
-	-	TRBV5-5	TRBJ1-4	CASSPVLGGSVNDEKLFF	TGTGCCAGCAGTCCTGTTCTGGGGGGATCTGTAAATGATGAAAAACTGTTTTTT
-	-	TRBV29-1	TRBJ1-1	CSVEDPGGRPFSNAEAFF	TGCAGCGTTGAAGATCCCGGGGGGCGTCCGTTCTCGAACGCTGAAGCTTTCTTT
once	-	TRBV27	TRBJ1-1	CASSLSWRSRAFF	TGTGCCAGCAGTTTATCGTGGCGGTCACGAGCTTTCTTT
few	TRBD1	TRBV29-1	TRBJ1-2	CSVWSLTGTDGYTF	TGCAGCGTATGGTCTTTGACTGGGACAGATGGCTACACCTTC
few	-	TRBV14	TRBJ2-4	CASSPRTENIQYF	TGTGCCAGCAGCCCCCGGACAGAAAACATTCAGTACTTC
-	-	TRBV7-9	TRBJ1-4	CASTVNEKLFF	TGTGCCAGCACCGTCAATGAAAAACTGTTTTTT
-	TRBD2	TRBV11-2	TRBJ2-5	CASSFLAGGRETQYF	TGTGCCAGCAGCTTTCTAGCGGGGGGGCGTGAGACCCAGTACTTC
-	-	TRBV21-1	TRBJ1-5	CASSNQRPNQPQHF	TGTGCCAGCAGCAACCAGAGGCCCAATCAGCCCCAGCATTTT
-	TRBD1	TRBV13	TRBJ1-2	CASSLIDRGHDYGYTF	TGTGCCAGCAGCTTGATCGACAGGGGGCATGACTATGGCTACACCTTC
-	-	TRBV7-9	TRBJ1-1	CASSLEPVPCEAFF	TGTGCCAGCAGCTTAGAGCCGGTACCGTGTGAAGCTTTCTTT
-	TRBD2	TRBV6-6	TRBJ2-5	CASSPVREASRETQYF	TGTGCCAGCAGTCCCGTCCGGGAGGCCTCCAGGGAGACCCAGTACTTC